The 10 T cell receptor beta chains below come from one sample, sequenced in a study of blood T cell repertoires in COVID-19. Libraries were prepared by immunoSEQ multiplex PCR; TCRdb keeps only in-frame clonotypes and omits some of them. The sample records approximately 280,000 clones, approximately 81% being singletons. The sequenced material came from PBMCs or T cells enriched from blood (not recorded which). Source of these receptors: a woman in her fifties or sixties who had recovered from COVID-19.

The table lists this clone with a few counts. The rearrangement joins TRBV28 to TRBJ1-5; D not certain. The V gene's germline CDR1 is MDHEN and CDR2 SYDVKM. This CDR3 comprises 11 residues. Trimming shortened V by 5 bases and J by 7 bases, and 6 bases separated the two germline ends. The CDR3 DNA reads as TGTGCCAGCAGTACTACCCAGCCCCAGCATTTT. Amino acids: CASSTTQPQHF.

The V gene is TRBV7-9, the J gene TRBJ2-1, with D tentatively TRBD2 (6 bases). The CDR3 has 13 residues. Trimming took 6 bases from V and 5 from J, leaving 11 bases between them. CDR1 is SEHNR and CDR2 is FQNEAQ in the germline V gene (reference sequence). The CDR3 nucleotides read TGTGCCAGCAGTCCGACTAGTAACAATGAGCAGTTCTTC. This translates into CASSPTSNNEQFF.

V usage is TRBV7-3 and J usage is TRBJ1-1, with D possibly TRBD1 on 5 matching bases. This CDR3 region has 13 residues. V lost 2 bases and J 2 bases, leaving 6 bases between the germline ends. Looked up from germline, CDR1 is SGHTA and CDR2 is FQGTGA. CDR3 DNA sequence: TGTGCCAGCAGCTTAGGGGCTAACACTGAAGCTTTCTTT. Translating it yields CASSLGANTEAFF. Based on the CDR3 plus reference TRBV7-3 and TRBJ1-1, the full variable domain is GAGVSQTPSNKVTEKGKYVELRCDPISGHTALYWYRQSLGQGPEFLIYFQGTGAADDSGLPNDRFFAVRPEGSVSTLKIQRTERGDSAVYLCASSLGANTEAFFGQGTRLTVV.

The gene calls are TRBV30 and TRBJ1-1; TRBD1 might be the D (6 bases). Deletions cut 4 bases from V and 4 bases from J, with 10 bases between. Germline CDR1 GTSNPN, CDR2 SVGIG (reference sequence). The CDR3 loop spans 12 amino acids. CDR3 amino acids: CAWKDRSTEAFF. In DNA form, the CDR3 reads TGTGCCTGGAAAGACAGGTCCACTGAAGCTTTCTTT.

J is TRBJ1-1 and V is TRBV18, with TRBD1 matching over 8 bases. CDR1 and CDR2 (germline): KGHSH, LQKENI. This CDR3 has 13 residues. Germline trimming cut 5 bases from V and 4 bases from J; bases unmatched to any gene: 3. This chain's CDR3 is CASSSTGGTEAFF. The CDR3 DNA is TGTGCCAGCTCATCCACAGGGGGCACTGAAGCTTTCTTT.

V usage is TRBV6-2 or TRBV6-3 and J usage is TRBJ2-6; 9 bases are shared with TRBD1. The CDR3 has 18 residues. Germline lookup yields CDR1 MNHEY and CDR2 SVGEGT. J gave up 2 bases and V 2 bases, and 7 bases lay outside the gene matches. CDR3 DNA: TGTGCCAGCAGTTACCCGGGACAGGGAAACGCTGGGGCCAACGTCCTGACTTTC. Its translation: CASSYPGQGNAGANVLTF.

This clone was seen once. The genes are TRBV5-1 and TRBJ1-5; D is possibly TRBD1 (5 bases). CDR1 and CDR2 (germline): SGHRS, YFSETQ. CDR3 length: 15 amino acids. V was pared by 0 bases and J by 4 bases, with 11 bases between. CDR3 nucleotide sequence: TGCGCCAGCAGCTTGGCCGGCAGGGTGAATCAGCCCCAGCATTTT. This codes for CASSLAGRVNQPQHF. Looking up the rest from reference TRBV5-1 and TRBJ1-5 gives the full variable domain: KAGVTQTPRYLIKTRGQQVTLSCSPISGHRSVSWYQQTPGQGLQFLFEYFSETQRNKGNFPGRFSGRQFSNSRSEMNVSTLELGDSALYLCASSLAGRVNQPQHFGDGTRLSIL.

V and J are TRBV5-1 and TRBJ1-4; 11 nucleotides agree with TRBD1. This CDR3 spans 16 amino acids. Looked up from germline, CDR1 is SGHRS and CDR2 is YFSETQ. The V and J ends lost 2 bases and 3 bases, in that order; junction bases with no gene match: 3. The CDR3: CASSFGQGASNEKLFF. The DNA of the CDR3 is TGCGCCAGCAGCTTTGGACAGGGGGCATCTAATGAAAAACTGTTTTTT.

The rearrangement links TRBV9 to TRBJ2-3; TRBD2 agrees at 7 bases. The CDR3 has 15 residues. Germline trimming cut 0 bases from V and 4 bases from J; bases unmatched to any gene: 5. CDR1 and CDR2 (germline): SGDLS, YYNGEE. CDR3 bases: TGTGCCAGCAGCGTAGCGGGGGGAGGGCCAGATACGCAGTATTTT. Protein sequence: CASSVAGGGPDTQYF.

This clone was recorded a few times. The chain employs TRBV4-1 and TRBJ1-2; 9 bases map to TRBD1. Germline V lookup: CDR1 MGHRA, CDR2 YSYEKL. CDR3 length: 16 amino acids. V lost 0 bases and J lost 4; bases outside the gene matches: 6. In DNA form, the CDR3 reads TGCGCCAGCAGCCAAGACGCGACAGGGGGGGGCTATGGCTACACCTTC. Protein product: CASSQDATGGGYGYTF.